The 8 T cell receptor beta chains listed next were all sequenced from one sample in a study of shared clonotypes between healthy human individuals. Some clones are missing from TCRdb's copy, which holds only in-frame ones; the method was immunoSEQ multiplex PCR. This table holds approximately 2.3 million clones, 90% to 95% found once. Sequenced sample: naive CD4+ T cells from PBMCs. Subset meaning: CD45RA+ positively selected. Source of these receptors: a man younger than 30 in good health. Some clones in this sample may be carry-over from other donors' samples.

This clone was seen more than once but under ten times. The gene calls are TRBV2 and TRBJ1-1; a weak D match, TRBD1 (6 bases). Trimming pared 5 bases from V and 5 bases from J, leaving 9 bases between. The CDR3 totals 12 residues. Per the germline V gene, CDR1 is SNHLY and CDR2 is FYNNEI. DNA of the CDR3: TGTGCCAGCAGTCAGGGGAGGACTGAAGCTTTCTTT. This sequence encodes CASSQGRTEAFF.

CDR3 region: CASSSSGGVGYTF. In DNA, the CDR3 is TGTGCCAGCAGCTCCTCCGGGGGGGTTGGCTACACCTTC. The chain has TRBV11-2 and TRBJ1-2; D perhaps matches TRBD1 (5 bases). Germline V gives CDR1 SGHAT, CDR2 FQNNGV. The CDR3 has 13 amino acids. The V end lost 4 bases, the J end lost 7 bases, and 13 bases lay between the germline ends.

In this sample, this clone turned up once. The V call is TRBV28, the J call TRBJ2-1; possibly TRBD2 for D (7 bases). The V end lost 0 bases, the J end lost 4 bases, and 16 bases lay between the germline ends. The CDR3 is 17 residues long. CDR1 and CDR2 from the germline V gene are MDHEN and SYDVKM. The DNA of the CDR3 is TGTGCCAGCAGTTTATGGGGAGGGGGACATTCGTACAATGAGCAGTTCTTC. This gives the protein CASSLWGGGHSYNEQFF.

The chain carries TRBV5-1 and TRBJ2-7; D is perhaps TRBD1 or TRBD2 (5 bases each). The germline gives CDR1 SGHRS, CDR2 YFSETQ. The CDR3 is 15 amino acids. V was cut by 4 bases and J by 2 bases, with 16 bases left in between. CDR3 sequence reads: CASSPGAGSTYEQYF. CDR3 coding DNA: TGCGCCAGCAGCCCCGGGGCAGGAAGCACCTACGAGCAGTACTTC.

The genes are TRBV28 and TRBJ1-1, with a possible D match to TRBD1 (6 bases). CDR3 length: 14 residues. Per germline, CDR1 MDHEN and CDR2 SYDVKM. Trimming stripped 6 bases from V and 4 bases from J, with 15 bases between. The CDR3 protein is CASRVNRQVTEAFF. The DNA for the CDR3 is TGTGCCAGCAGAGTGAACCGACAGGTCACTGAAGCTTTCTTT.

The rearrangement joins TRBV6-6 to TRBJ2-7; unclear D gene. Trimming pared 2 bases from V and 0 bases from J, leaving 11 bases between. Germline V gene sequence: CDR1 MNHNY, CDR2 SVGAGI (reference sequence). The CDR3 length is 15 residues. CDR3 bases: TGTGCCAGCAGTTACGGGCAGACCAGCTCCTACGAGCAGTACTTC. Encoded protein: CASSYGQTSSYEQYF.

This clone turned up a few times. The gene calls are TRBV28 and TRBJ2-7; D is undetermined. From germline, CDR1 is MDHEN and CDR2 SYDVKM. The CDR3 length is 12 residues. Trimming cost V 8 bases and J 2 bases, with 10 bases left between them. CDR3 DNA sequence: TGTGCCAGCGGCACCCATGCCTACGAGCAGTACTTC. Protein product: CASGTHAYEQYF. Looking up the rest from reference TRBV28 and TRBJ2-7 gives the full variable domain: DVKVTQSSRYLVKRTGEKVFLECVQDMDHENMFWYRQDPGLGLRLIYFSYDVKMKEKGDIPEGYSVSREKKERFSLILESASTNQTSMYLCASGTHAYEQYFGPGTRLTVT.

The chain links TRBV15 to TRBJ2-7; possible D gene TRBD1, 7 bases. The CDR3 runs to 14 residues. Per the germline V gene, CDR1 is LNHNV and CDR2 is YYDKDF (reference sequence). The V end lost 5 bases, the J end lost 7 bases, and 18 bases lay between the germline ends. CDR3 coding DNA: TGTGCCACCAGCCGATGGACAGGTGGAGGGGAGCAGTACTTC. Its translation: CATSRWTGGGEQYF.